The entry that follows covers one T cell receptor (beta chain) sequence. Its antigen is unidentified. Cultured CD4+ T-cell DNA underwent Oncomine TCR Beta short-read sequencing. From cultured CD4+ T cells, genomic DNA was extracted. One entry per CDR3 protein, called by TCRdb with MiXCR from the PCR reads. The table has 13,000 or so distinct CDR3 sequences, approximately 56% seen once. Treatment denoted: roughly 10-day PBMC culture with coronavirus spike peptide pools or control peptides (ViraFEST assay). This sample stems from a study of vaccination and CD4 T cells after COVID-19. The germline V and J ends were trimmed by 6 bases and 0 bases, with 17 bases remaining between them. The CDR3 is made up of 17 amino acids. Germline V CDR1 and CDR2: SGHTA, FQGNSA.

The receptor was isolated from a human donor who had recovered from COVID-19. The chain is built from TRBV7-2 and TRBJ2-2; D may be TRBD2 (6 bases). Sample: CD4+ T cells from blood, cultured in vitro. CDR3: CASRHGRRGANTGELFF. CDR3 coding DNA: TGTGCCAGCAGGCACGGTAGGCGGGGCGCGAACACCGGGGAGCTGTTTTTT. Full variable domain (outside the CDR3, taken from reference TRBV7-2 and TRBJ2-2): GAGVSQSPSNKVTEKGKDVELRCDPISGHTALYWYRQSLGQGLEFLIYFQGNSAPDKSGLPSDRFSAERTGGSVSTLTIQRTQQEDSAVYLCASRHGRRGANTGELFFGEGSRLTVL.